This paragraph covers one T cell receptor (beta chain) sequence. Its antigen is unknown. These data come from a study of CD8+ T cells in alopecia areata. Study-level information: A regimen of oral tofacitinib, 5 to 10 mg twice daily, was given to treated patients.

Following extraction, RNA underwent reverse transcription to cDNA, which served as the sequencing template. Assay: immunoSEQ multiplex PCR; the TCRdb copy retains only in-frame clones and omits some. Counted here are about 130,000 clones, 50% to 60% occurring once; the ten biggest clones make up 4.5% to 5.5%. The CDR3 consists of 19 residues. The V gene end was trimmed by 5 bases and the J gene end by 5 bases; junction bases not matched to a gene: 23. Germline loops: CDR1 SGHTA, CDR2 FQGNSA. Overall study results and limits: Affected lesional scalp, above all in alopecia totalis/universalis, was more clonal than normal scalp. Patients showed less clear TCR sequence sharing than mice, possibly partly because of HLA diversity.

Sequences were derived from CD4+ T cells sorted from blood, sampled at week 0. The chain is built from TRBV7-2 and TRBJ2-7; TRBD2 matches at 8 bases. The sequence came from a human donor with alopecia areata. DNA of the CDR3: TGTGCCAGCAGCCCCTTAGCCCCAGGGACGGCGGGAGGTCAGGACGAGCAGTACTTC. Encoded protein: CASSPLAPGTAGGQDEQYF.